A single T cell receptor beta chain is shown here with its context. CDR3 length equals 13 residues. Trimming pared 3 bases from V and 6 bases from J, leaving 9 bases between. CDR1 is SEHNR, CDR2 FQNEAQ, per germline (reference sequence). Seattle researchers signed up patients amid active infection and tracked them longitudinally. The data were taken from a study of blood T cell repertoires in COVID-19. Study overall: Material from acute and convalescent COVID-19 was sourced from the United States, Italy and Spain. The analysed material was cDNA or gDNA that came from T cells, B-cell-depleted T cells, or PBMCs.

The assay was immunoSEQ multiplex PCR, and TCRdb's table has in-frame clones only and misses some. The data hold 330,000 or so clones, with approximately 89% observed a single time. The chain employs TRBV7-9 and TRBJ1-5; no clear D gene. Sample: peripheral blood. This TCR came from a woman aged 55 to 70 with COVID-19, enrolled during active disease. The CDR3 DNA is TGTGCCAGCAGCTTGGGCGAAGCTCAGCCCCAGCATTTT. Amino acid sequence: CASSLGEAQPQHF.